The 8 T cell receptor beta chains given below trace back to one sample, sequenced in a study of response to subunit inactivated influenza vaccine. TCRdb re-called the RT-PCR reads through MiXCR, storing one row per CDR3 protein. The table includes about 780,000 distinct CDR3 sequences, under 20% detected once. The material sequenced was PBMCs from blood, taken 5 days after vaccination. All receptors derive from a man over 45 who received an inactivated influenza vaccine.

CDR3 amino acids: CSARLASRTGELFF. CDR3 in DNA: TGCAGTGCGCGACTAGCGAGCCGAACCGGGGAGCTGTTTTTT. The genes are TRBV20-1 and TRBJ2-2; 8 nucleotides line up with TRBD2. Germline V lookup: CDR1 DFQATT, CDR2 SNEGSKA (reference sequence). CDR3 length equals 14 residues. The J segment lost 5 bases and the V segment lost 6 bases, leaving 8 bases of the junction unmatched.

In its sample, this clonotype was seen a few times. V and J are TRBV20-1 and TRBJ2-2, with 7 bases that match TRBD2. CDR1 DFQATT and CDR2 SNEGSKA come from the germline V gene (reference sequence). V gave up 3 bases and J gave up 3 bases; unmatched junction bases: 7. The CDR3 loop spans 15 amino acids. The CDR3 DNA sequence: TGCAGTGCTAGTGAAAGCGGGGACCACACCGGGGAGCTGTTTTTT. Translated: CSASESGDHTGELFF.

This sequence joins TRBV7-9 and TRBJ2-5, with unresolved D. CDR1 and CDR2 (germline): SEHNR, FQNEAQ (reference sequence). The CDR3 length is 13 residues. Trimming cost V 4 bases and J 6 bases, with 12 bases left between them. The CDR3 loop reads CASSSTPSQTQYF. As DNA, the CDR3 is TGTGCCAGCAGCTCAACCCCCTCACAGACCCAGTACTTC.

CDR3 loop: CASSLGWDRGSPLHF. In DNA form, the CDR3 reads TGTGCCAGCAGCTTAGGTTGGGACAGGGGCTCACCCCTCCACTTT. V and J are TRBV7-2 and TRBJ1-6, with TRBD1 identical over 10 bases. The V gene end was trimmed by 1 base and the J gene end by 10 bases; junction bases not matched to a gene: 4. The length of the CDR3 is 15 residues. CDR1 SGHTA and CDR2 FQGNSA come from the germline V gene.

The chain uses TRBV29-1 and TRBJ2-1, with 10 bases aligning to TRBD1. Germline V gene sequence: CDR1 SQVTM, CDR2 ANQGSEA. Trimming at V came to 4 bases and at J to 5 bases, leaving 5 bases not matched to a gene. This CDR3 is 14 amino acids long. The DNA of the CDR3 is TGCAGCGTTGTACGGACAGGGGGGAACAATGAGCAGTTCTTC. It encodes CSVVRTGGNNEQFF.

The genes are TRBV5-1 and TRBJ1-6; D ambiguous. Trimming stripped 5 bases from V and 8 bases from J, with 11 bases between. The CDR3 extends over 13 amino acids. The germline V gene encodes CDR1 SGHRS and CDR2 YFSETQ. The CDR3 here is CASSYMEDSPLHF. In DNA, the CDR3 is TGCGCCAGCAGTTACATGGAGGATTCACCCCTCCACTTT.

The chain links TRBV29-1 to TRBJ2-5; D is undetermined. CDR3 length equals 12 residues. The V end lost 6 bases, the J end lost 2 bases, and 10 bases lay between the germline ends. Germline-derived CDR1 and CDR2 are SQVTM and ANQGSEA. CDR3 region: CSVVRQQETQYF. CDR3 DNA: TGCAGCGTCGTGAGGCAACAAGAGACCCAGTACTTC. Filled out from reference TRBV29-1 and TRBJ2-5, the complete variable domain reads SAVISQKPSRDICQRGTSLTIQCQVDSQVTMMFWYRQQPGQSLTLIATANQGSEATYESGFVIDKFPISRPNLTFSTLTVSNMSPEDSSIYLCSVVRQQETQYFGPGTRLLVL.

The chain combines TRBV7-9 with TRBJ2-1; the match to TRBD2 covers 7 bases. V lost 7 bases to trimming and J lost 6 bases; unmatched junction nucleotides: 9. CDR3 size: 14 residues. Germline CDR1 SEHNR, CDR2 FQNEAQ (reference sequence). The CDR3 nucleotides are TGTGCCAGCAACGTGGGAGGGCCCGTCAATGAGCAGTTCTTC. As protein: CASNVGGPVNEQFF. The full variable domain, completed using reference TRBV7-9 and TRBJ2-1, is DTGVSQNPRHKITKRGQNVTFRCDPISEHNRLYWYRQTLGQGPEFLTYFQNEAQLEKSRLLSDRFSAERPKGSFSTLEIQRTEQGDSAMYLCASNVGGPVNEQFFGPGTRLTVL.